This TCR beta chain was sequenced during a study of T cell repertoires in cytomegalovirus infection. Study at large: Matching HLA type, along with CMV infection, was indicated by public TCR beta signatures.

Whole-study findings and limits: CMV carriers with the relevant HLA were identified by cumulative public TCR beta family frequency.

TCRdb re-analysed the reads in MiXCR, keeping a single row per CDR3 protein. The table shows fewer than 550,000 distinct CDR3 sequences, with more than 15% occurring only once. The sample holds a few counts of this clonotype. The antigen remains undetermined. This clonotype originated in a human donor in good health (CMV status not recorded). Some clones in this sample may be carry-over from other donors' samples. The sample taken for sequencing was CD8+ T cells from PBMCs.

The CDR3 region has the DNA TGTGCCAGCAGTTTACAACAGGGGGCGATCGGAGAGCAGTACTTC. The encoded protein is CASSLQQGAIGEQYF. The chain recombines TRBV27 with TRBJ2-7; 9 bases line up with TRBD1. Germline trimming cut 2 bases from V and 7 bases from J; bases unmatched to any gene: 9. CDR1 and CDR2 from the germline V gene are MNHEY and SMNVEV (reference sequence). The CDR3 runs 15 residues.